Below, one T cell receptor (beta chain) is given with its context. Its matching antigen is unknown. This PCR relied on a set of 60 Vbeta primers and 13 Jbeta primers. Here immunoSEQ multiplex PCR was the method, and the copy in TCRdb shows in-frame clones only, minus some. Of fewer than 150,000 clones in the sample, about four fifths were seen once. The data belong to a study of cytomegalovirus exposure and HLA in healthy donors. General study points: In a later analysis, TCR beta V- and J-gene trimming was associated with a missense DCLRE1C variant.

CDR3 size: 14 residues. V lost 4 bases and J lost 4, with 14 bases in between. Germline V gene data show CDR1 as MNHEY and CDR2 as SVGAGI. Sequencing was performed on PBMCs. The source of this sequence is a female donor in good health and CMV-seropositive. V usage is TRBV6-5 and J usage is TRBJ2-7; a weak D match, TRBD1 (6 bases). CDR3 amino acids: CASSLTGQSYEQYF. CDR3 DNA: TGTGCCAGCAGTTTGACAGGCCAGAGTTACGAGCAGTACTTC.